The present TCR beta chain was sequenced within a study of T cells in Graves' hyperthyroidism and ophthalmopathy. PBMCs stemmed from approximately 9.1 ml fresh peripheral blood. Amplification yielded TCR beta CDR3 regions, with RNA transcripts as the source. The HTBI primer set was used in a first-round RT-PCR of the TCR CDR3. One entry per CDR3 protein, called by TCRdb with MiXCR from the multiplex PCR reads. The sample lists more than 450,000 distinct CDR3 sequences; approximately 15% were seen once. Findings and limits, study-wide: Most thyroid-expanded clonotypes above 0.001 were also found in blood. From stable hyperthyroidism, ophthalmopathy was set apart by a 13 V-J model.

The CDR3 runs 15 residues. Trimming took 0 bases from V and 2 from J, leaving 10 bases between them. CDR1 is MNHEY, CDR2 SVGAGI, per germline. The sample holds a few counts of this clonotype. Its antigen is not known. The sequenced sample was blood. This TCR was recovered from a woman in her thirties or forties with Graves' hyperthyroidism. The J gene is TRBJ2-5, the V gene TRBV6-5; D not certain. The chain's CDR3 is CASSYSVGVQETQYF. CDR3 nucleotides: TGTGCCAGCAGTTACTCGGTCGGTGTTCAAGAGACCCAGTACTTC.